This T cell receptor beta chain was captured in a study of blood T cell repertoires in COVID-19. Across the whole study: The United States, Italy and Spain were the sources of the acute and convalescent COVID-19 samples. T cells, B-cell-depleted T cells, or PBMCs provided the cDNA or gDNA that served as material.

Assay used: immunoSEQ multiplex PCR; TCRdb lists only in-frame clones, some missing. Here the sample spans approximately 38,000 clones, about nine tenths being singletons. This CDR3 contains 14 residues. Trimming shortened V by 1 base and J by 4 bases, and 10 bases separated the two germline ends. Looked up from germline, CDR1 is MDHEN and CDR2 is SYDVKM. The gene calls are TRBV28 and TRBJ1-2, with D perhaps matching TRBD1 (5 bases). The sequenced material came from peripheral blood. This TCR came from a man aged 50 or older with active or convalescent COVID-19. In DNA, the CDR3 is TGTGCCAGCAGTTTATCCCCAGGGTTCTATGGCTACACCTTC. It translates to CASSLSPGFYGYTF.